The source of this T cell receptor (beta chain) is a study of cytomegalovirus exposure and HLA in healthy donors. Amplification used 60 Vbeta primers and 13 Jbeta primers. The table came from immunoSEQ multiplex PCR; TCRdb's copy has only in-frame clones and leaves some out. The sample records roughly 100,000 clones, around 10% being singletons. The CDR3 is made up of 18 amino acids. V gave up 1 base and J gave up 0 bases; unmatched junction bases: 8. Germline CDR1 LGHNA, CDR2 YSLEER. The chain joins TRBV4-3 to TRBJ2-3; 9 bases line up with TRBD2. The sequenced sample consisted of PBMCs. This clonotype was sampled from a man over 45 in good health and CMV-seropositive. This CDR3 reads CASSQVGTSPGSTDTQYF. The CDR3 region has the DNA TGCGCCAGCAGCCAAGTTGGGACTAGCCCAGGAAGCACAGATACGCAGTATTTT.